This entry lists 8 T cell receptor beta chains sequenced from one sample in a study of CD8+ T cells in alopecia areata. cDNA prepared by RNA extraction and subsequent reverse transcription served as the template for sequencing. The assay was immunoSEQ multiplex PCR, and TCRdb's table has in-frame clones only and misses some. The data hold about 97,000 clones, with roughly two fifths observed a single time. The specimen sequenced was CD4+ T cells sorted from blood. These receptors all come from a human donor with alopecia areata.

This chain uses TRBV6-5 with TRBJ2-7, with 8 positions matching TRBD1. CDR1 MNHEY and CDR2 SVGAGI come from the germline V gene. Trimming cost V 2 bases and J 3 bases; bases outside gene matches: 3. The length of the CDR3 is 14 residues. The CDR3 sequence is CASSYEGTGYEQYF. CDR3 nucleotides: TGTGCCAGCAGTTACGAGGGGACAGGCTACGAGCAGTACTTC.

This clone was counted a few times. This sequence joins TRBV7-2 and TRBJ2-3; D is unresolved. Trimming stripped 5 bases from V and 0 bases from J, with 9 bases between. Per the germline V gene, CDR1 is SGHTA and CDR2 is FQGNSA. CDR3 size: 14 residues. The CDR3 is CASSHYLSTDTQYF. The CDR3 nucleotides are TGTGCCAGCAGCCACTATTTGAGCACAGATACGCAGTATTTT.

This clone was seen a handful of times. The gene calls are TRBV5-4 and TRBJ1-1; 7 bases map to TRBD1. From germline, CDR1 is SGHNT and CDR2 YYREEE (reference sequence). With 5 bases clipped from V and 0 bases from J, the junction kept 4 bases outside the gene matches. The CDR3 extends over 14 amino acids. Here the CDR3 reads CASRRTGMNTEAFF. The CDR3 DNA follows: TGTGCCAGCAGACGGACAGGCATGAACACTGAAGCTTTCTTT.

This chain uses TRBV23-1 with TRBJ2-1, with TRBD2 identical over 13 bases. TRBV23-1 belongs to the ORF category, with a function that is uncertain. The CDR3 extends over 18 amino acids. J lost 5 bases, V lost 5 bases, and 12 bases had no gene match. The CDR3 spells CASSNPPGLAGAHNEQFF. The CDR3 nucleotides are TGCGCCAGCAGTAACCCCCCCGGACTAGCGGGAGCACACAATGAGCAGTTCTTC.

The chain carries TRBV29-1 and TRBJ2-7; possibly TRBD1 for D (5 bases). The V end was cut by 6 bases, the J end by 2 bases, with 20 bases between. CDR3 length: 15 amino acids. Germline V gene lookup returns CDR1 SQVTM and CDR2 ANQGSEA. As DNA, the CDR3 is TGCAGCGTCGCGCTAAACCAGGGAAGGCCCTACGAGCAGTACTTC. It codes for CSVALNQGRPYEQYF.

This chain connects TRBV5-4 to TRBJ2-5; D perhaps matches TRBD2 (5 bases). This CDR3 has 15 residues. Germline V gene data show CDR1 as SGHNT and CDR2 as YYREEE (reference sequence). Trimming stripped 0 bases from V and 1 base from J, with 10 bases between. The CDR3 sequence: CASSLAGSLQETQYF. As DNA, the CDR3 is TGTGCCAGCAGCTTGGCTGGGAGCCTCCAAGAGACCCAGTACTTC.

This clone came up a few times. This chain connects TRBV20-1 to TRBJ2-7, with D hard to call. CDR1 and CDR2 from the germline V gene are DFQATT and SNEGSKA (reference sequence). The CDR3 sequence is 11 residues long. Trimming shortened V by 3 bases and J by 3 bases, and 6 bases separated the two germline ends. The CDR3 is CSARGNYEQYF. For the CDR3, the DNA is TGCAGTGCTAGGGGTAACTACGAGCAGTACTTC.

This clone was picked up a small number of times. The J gene is TRBJ2-4, the V gene TRBV18, with 10 bases matching TRBD1. Germline CDR1 and CDR2: KGHSH and LQKENI. CDR3 size: 15 residues. After removal of 3 bases from V and 7 bases from J, the junction contained 6 bases not matched to a gene. As DNA, the CDR3 is TGTGCCAGCTCACCCGGACAGGGGGACGGCAACATTCAGTACTTC. Its protein product is CASSPGQGDGNIQYF.